This TCR beta chain was sequenced in a study of T-cell reconstitution after alpha-beta-depleted transplantation in children. Trimming cost V 3 bases and J 5 bases, with 13 bases left between them. The CDR3 extends over 15 amino acids. CDR1 is SGHTA and CDR2 is FQGTGA in the germline V gene. This clonotype was detected ten times or more. The antigen remains undetermined. During its preparation, the TCRbeta library received unique molecular identifiers. TCRdb re-called the PCR reads through MiXCR, storing one row per CDR3 protein. The sample shows about 180,000 distinct CDR3 sequences, 11% of them seen only once. Study observations and caveats: From surviving recipient T cells and thymic progenitors came the high day-60 TCRbeta diversity observed in some patients.

This sequence originates from a boy aged 2-9 years with acute myeloid leukemia, due to receive a stem cell transplant. Sequencing was performed on PBMCs, taken before TCRalphabeta/CD19-depleted stem cell transplant. J is TRBJ2-2 and V is TRBV7-3, with D perhaps matching TRBD1 (6 bases). CDR3 sequence: CASSLLQGKTGELFF. The DNA for the CDR3 is TGTGCCAGCAGCTTGTTGCAGGGGAAGACCGGGGAGCTGTTTTTT. Full variable domain (outside the CDR3, taken from reference TRBV7-3 and TRBJ2-2): GAGVSQTPSNKVTEKGKYVELRCDPISGHTALYWYRQSLGQGPEFLIYFQGTGAADDSGLPNDRFFAVRPEGSVSTLKIQRTERGDSAVYLCASSLLQGKTGELFFGEGSRLTVL.